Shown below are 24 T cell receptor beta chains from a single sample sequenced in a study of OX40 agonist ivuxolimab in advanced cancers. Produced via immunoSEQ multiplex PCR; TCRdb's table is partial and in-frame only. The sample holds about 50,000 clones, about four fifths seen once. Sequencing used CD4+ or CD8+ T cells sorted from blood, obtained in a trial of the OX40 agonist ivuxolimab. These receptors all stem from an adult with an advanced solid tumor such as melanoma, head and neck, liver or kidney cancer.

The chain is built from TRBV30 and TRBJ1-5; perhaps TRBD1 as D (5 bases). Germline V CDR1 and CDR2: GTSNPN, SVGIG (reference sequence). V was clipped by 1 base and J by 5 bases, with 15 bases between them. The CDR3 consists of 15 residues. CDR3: CAWSDIERGDQPQHF. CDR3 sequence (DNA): TGTGCCTGGAGTGACATTGAGAGGGGCGATCAGCCCCAGCATTTT.

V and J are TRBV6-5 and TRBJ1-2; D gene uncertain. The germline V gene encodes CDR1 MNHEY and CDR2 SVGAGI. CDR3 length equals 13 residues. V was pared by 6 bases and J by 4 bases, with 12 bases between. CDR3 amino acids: CASSGSWGYGYTF. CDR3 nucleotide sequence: TGTGCCAGCAGCGGCTCGTGGGGCTATGGCTACACCTTC.

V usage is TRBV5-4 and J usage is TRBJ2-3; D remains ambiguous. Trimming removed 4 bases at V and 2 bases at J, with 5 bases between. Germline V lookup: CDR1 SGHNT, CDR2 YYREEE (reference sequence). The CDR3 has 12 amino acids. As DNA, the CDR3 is TGTGCCAGCAGCCTTTACACAGATACGCAGTATTTT. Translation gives CASSLYTDTQYF.

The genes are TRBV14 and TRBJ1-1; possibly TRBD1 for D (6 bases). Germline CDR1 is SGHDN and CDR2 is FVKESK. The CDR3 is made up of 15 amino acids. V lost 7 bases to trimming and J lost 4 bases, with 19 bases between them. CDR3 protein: CASTRGGAGSTEAFF. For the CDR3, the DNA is TGTGCCAGCACCAGGGGCGGGGCGGGGAGCACTGAAGCTTTCTTT.

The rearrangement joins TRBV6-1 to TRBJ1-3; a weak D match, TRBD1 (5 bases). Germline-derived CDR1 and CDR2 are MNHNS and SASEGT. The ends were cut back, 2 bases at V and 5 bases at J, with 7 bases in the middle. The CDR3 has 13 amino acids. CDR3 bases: TGTGCCAGCAGTGAACAGGGTAGAAACACCATATATTTT. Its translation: CASSEQGRNTIYF.

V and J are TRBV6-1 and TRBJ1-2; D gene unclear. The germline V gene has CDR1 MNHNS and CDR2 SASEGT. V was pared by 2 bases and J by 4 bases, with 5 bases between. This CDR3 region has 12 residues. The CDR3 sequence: CASSEFSYGYTF. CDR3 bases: TGTGCCAGCAGTGAATTCAGCTATGGCTACACCTTC.

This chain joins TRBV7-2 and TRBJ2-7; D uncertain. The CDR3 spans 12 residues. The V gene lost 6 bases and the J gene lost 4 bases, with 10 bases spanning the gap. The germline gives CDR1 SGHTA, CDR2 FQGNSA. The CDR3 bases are TGTGCCAGCAGTTCTAATATTTACGAGCAGTACTTC. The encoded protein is CASSSNIYEQYF. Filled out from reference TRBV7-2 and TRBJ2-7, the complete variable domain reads GAGVSQSPSNKVTEKGKDVELRCDPISGHTALYWYRQSLGQGLEFLIYFQGNSAPDKSGLPSDRFSAERTGGSVSTLTIQRTQQEDSAVYLCASSSNIYEQYFGPGTRLTVT.

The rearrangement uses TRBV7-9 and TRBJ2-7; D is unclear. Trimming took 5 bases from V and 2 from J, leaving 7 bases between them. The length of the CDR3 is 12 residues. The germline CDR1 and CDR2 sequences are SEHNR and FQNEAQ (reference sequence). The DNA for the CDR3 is TGTGCCAGCAGCCGAACGCCCTACGAGCAGTACTTC. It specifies CASSRTPYEQYF.

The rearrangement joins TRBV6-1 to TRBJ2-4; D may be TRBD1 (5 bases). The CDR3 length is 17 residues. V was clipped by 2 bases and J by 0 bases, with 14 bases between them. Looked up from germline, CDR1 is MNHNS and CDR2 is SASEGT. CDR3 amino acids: CASSEQGVPRAKNIQYF. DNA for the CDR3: TGTGCCAGCAGTGAACAGGGCGTCCCCCGAGCCAAAAACATTCAGTACTTC.

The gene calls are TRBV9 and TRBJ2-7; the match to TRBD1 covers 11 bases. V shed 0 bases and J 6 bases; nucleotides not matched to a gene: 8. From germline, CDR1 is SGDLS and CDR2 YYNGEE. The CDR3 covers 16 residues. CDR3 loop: CASSVDSGDRGIEQYF. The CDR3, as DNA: TGTGCCAGCAGCGTAGATTCTGGGGACAGGGGGATCGAGCAGTACTTC.

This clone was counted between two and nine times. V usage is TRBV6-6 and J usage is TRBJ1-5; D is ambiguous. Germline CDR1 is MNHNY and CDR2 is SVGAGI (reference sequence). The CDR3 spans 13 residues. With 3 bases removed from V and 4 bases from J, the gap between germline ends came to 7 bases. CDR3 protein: CASSYGRNQPQHF. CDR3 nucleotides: TGTGCCAGCAGTTATGGCAGAAATCAGCCCCAGCATTTT.

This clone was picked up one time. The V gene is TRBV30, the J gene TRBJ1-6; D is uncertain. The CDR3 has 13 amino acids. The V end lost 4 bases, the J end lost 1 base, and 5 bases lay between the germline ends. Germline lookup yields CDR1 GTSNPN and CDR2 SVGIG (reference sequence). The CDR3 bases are TGTGCCTGGACCGGGTCCTATAATTCACCCCTCCACTTT. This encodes CAWTGSYNSPLHF.

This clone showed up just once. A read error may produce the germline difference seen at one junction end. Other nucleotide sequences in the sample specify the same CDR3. The CDR3 is CASSSGGDGNQPQHF. For the CDR3, the DNA is TGCGCCAGCAGTTCGGGGGGAGATGGCAATCAGCCCCAGCATTTT. The rearrangement joins TRBV28 to TRBJ1-5; a possible D gene is TRBD1 (5 bases). This CDR3 is 15 amino acids long. CDR1 is MDHEN and CDR2 is SYDVKM in the germline V gene.

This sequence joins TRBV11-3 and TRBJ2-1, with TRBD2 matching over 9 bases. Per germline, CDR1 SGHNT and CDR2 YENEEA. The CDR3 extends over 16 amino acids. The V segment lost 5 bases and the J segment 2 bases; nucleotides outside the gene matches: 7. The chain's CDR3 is CASSRGLAGAYNEQFF. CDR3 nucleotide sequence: TGTGCCAGCAGCCGGGGGTTAGCGGGAGCCTACAATGAGCAGTTCTTC.

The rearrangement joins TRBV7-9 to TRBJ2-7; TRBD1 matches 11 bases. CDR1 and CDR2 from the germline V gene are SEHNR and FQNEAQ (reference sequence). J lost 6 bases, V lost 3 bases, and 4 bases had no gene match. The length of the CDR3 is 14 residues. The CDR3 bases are TGTGCCAGCAGCTTCGCGGGACAGGGGGTCGAGCAGTACTTC. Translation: CASSFAGQGVEQYF.

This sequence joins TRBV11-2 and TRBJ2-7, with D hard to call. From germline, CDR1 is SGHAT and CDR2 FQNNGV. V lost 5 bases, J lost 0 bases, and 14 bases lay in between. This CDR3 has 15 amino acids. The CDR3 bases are TGTGCCAGCAGCCTAACGGCGCAAGGCTCCTACGAGCAGTACTTC. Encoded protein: CASSLTAQGSYEQYF.

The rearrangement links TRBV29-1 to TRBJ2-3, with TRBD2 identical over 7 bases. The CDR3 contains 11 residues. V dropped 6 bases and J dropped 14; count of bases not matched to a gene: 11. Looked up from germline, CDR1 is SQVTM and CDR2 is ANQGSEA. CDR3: CSVLIQRGTYF. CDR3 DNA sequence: TGCAGCGTCTTAATCCAGCGGGGAACGTATTTT.

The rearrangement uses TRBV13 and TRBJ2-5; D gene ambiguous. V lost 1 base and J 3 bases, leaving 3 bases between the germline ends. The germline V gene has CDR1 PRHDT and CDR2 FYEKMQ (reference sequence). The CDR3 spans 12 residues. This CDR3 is CASSLEEETQYF. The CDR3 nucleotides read TGTGCCAGCAGCTTAGAGGAAGAGACCCAGTACTTC.

CDR3 nucleotides: TGTGCCAGAAGCTTCCCACGGACAGGATACTTT. This sequence encodes CARSFPRTGYF. The chain has TRBV7-5 and TRBJ2-7; no check of the table's D call, TRBD1, against the DNA was made. TRBV7-5 has pseudogene status. The CDR3 length is 11 residues.

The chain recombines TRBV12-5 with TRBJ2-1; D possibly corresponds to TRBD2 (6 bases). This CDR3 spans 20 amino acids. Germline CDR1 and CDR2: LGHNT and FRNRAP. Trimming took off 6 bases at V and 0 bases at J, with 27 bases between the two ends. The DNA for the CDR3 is TGTGCTAGTGGCTCAAGGGGACTCCCGACCTCTTCGAGCTCCTACAATGAGCAGTTCTTC. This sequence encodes CASGSRGLPTSSSSYNEQFF. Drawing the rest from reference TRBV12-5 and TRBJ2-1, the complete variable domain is DARVTQTPRHKVTEMGQEVTMRCQPILGHNTVFWYRQTMMQGLELLAYFRNRAPLDDSGMPKDRFSAEMPDATLATLKIQPSEPRDSAVYFCASGSRGLPTSSSSYNEQFFGPGTRLTVL.

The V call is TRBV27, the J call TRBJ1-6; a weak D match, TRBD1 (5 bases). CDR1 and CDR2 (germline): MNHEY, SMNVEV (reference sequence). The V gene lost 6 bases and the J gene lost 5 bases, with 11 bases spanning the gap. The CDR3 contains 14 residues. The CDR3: CASSRQRDNSPLHF. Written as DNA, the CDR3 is TGTGCCAGCAGCCGACAGAGGGATAATTCACCCCTCCACTTT.

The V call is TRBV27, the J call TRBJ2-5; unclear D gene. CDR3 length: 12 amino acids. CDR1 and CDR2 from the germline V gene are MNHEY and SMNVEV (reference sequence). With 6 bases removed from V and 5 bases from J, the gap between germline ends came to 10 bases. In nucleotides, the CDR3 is TGTGCCAGCAGCTTTACGGGTGAGACCCAGTACTTC. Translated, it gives CASSFTGETQYF.

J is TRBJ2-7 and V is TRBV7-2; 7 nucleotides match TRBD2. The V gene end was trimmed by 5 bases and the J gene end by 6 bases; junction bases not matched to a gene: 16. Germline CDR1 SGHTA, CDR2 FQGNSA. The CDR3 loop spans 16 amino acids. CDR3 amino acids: CASSRKAGRTSGEQYF. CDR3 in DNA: TGTGCCAGCAGCCGAAAAGCGGGAAGGACGTCGGGCGAGCAGTACTTC.

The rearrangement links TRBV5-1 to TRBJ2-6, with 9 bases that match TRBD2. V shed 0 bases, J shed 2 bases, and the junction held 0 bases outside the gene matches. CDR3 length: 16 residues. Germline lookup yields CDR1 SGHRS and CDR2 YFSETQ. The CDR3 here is CASSLGLAAGANVLTF. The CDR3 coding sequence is TGCGCCAGCAGCTTGGGACTAGCGGCTGGGGCCAACGTCCTGACTTTC.